This TCR beta chain was sequenced in a study of blood T cell repertoires in COVID-19. Study overall: The samples span acute and convalescent COVID-19 from the United States, Italy and Spain.

The CDR3 length is 15 residues. Germline values: CDR1 LNHDA, CDR2 SQIVND (reference sequence). Deletions cut 10 bases from V and 6 bases from J, with 24 bases between. Libraries were prepared by immunoSEQ multiplex PCR; TCRdb keeps only in-frame clonotypes and omits some of them. Among about 200,000 clones listed, roughly 78% were seen once. This rearrangement joins TRBV19 to TRBJ1-2, with D possibly TRBD1 on 6 matching bases. The receptor was isolated from a middle-aged woman with acute or convalescent COVID-19. The sequenced sample was peripheral blood. The CDR3 here is CATCPDSRDSNGYTF. The CDR3 nucleotides read TGTGCCACATGCCCGGACAGCCGAGATTCAAATGGCTACACCTTC.